The clone carrying this TCR beta chain was observed a few times. Its antigen is still unknown. The data were taken from a study of CD8 T cells in ankylosing spondylitis. This CDR3 spans 12 amino acids. Germline CDR1 DFQATT, CDR2 SNEGSKA (reference sequence). V dropped 4 bases and J dropped 3 bases, with 10 bases sitting between them. Molecular-barcoded quantitative 5'-RACE produced these TCR beta libraries. Via MiXCR, TCRdb re-called the 5' RACE reads, giving one row per CDR3 protein. The table records fewer than 750,000 distinct CDR3 sequences, around 20% of them present only once. Findings and limits, study-wide: Relatively scarce in peripheral blood, disease-linked clones were CD8+. One TCR beta motif, made up of 7 or 8 highly homologous variants, appeared characteristic of ankylosing spondylitis blood. There was reportedly significant enrichment of clones that were disease-linked in matched ankylosing spondylitis synovial fluid.

The TCR originated in a male donor with ankylosing spondylitis. The specimen sequenced was blood, either unsorted or a sorted T cell fraction (not recorded which). This chain joins TRBV20-1 and TRBJ2-7; D is possibly TRBD1 (5 bases). CDR3 sequence (DNA): TGCAGTGCTACCCCAGGGAACTACGAGCAGTACTTC. Translated, it gives CSATPGNYEQYF.